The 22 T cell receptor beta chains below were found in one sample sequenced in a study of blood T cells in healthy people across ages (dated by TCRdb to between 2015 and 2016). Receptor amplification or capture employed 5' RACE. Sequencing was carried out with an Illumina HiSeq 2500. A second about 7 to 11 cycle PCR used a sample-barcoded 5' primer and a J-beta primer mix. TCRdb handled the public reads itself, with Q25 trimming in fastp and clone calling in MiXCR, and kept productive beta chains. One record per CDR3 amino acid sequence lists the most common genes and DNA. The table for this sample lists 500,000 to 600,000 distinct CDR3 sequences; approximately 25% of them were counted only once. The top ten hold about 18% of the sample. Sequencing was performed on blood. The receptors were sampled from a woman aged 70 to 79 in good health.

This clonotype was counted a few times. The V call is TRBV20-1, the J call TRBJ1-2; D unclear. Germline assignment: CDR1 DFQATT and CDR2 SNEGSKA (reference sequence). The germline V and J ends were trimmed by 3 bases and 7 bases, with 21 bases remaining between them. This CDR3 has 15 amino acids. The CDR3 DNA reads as TGCAGTGCTAGGGATTATAGTTGGGAGGCCGGTGGCTACACCTTC. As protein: CSARDYSWEAGGYTF.

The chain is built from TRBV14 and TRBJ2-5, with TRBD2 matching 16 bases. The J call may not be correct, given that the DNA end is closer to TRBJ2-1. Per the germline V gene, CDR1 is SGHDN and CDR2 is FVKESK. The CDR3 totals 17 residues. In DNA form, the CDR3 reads TGTGCCAGCAGCCCTCCCGGGACTAGCGGGGGGGCTAATGAGCAGTTCTTC. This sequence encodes CASSPPGTSGGANEQFF.

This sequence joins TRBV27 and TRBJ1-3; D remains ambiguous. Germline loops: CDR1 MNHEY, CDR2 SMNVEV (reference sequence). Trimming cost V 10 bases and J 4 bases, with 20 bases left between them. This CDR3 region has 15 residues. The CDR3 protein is CAIPPSQDVGNTIYF. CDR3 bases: TGTGCCATCCCTCCGAGCCAGGATGTCGGAAACACCATATATTTT.

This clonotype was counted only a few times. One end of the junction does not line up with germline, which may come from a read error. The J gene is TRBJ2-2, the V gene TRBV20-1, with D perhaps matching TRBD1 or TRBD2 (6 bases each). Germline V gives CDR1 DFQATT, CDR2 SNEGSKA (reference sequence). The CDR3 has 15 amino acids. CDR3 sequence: CSAKRGAGDTGELFF. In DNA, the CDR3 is TGCAGCGCTAAGCGCGGGGCAGGGGACACCGGGGAGCTGTTTTTT.

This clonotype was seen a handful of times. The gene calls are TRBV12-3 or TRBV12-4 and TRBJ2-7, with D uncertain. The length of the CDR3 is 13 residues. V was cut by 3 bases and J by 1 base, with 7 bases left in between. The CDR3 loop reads CASSLRPSYEQYF. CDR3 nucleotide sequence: TGTGCCAGCAGTTTGCGTCCGTCCTACGAGCAGTACTTC.

The CDR3: CAINTGGQETQYF. The CDR3 coding sequence is TGTGCCATCAACACAGGAGGGCAAGAGACCCAGTACTTC. The chain has TRBV10-3 and TRBJ2-5; D possibly corresponds to TRBD2 (6 bases). Germline V gene data show CDR1 as ENHRY and CDR2 as SYGVKD. V lost 7 bases and J lost 2, with 11 bases in between. This CDR3 spans 13 amino acids.

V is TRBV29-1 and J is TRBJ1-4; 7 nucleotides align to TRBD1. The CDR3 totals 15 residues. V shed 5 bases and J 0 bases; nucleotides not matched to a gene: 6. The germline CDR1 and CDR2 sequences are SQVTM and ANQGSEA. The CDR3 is CSVQDRITTNEKLFF. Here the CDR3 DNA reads TGCAGCGTTCAGGACAGGATCACAACTAATGAAAAACTGTTTTTT.

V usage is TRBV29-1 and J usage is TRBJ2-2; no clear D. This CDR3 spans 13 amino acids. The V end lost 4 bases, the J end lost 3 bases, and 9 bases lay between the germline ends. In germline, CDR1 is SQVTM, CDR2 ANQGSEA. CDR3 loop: CSVVTEYTGELFF. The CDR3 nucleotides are TGCAGCGTTGTTACAGAATACACCGGGGAGCTGTTTTTT.

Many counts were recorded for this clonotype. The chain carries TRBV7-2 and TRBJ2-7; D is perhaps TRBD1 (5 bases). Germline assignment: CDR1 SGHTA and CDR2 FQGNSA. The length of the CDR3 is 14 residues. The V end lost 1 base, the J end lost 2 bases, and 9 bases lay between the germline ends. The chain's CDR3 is CASSLDRTTYEQYF. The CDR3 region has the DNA TGTGCCAGCAGCTTAGACAGGACCACCTACGAGCAGTACTTC.

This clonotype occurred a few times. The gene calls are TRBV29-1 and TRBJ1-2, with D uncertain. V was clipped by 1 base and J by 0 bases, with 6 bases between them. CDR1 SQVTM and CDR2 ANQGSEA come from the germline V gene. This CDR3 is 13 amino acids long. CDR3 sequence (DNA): TGCAGCGTTGAAGGTGTGGCTAACTATGGCTACACCTTC. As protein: CSVEGVANYGYTF.

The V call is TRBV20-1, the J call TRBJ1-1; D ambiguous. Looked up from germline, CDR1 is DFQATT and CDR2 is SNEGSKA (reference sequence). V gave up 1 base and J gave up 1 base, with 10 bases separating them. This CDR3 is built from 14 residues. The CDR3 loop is CSARGSYGNTEAFF. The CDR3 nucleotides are TGCAGTGCTAGAGGGTCGTATGGGAACACTGAAGCTTTCTTT.

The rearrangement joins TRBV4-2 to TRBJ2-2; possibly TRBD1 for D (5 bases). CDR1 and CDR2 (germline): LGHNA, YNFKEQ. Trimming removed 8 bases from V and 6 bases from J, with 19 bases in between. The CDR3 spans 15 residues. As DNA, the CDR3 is TGTGCCAGCGGTTCTCAGGGATTCCAGGCCGGGGAGCTGTTTTTT. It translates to CASGSQGFQAGELFF.

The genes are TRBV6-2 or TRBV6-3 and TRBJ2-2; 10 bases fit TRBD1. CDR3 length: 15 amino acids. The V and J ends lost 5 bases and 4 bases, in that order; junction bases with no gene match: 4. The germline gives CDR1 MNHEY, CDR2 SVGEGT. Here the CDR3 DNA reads TGTGCCAGCAGTCTGACAGGGGGCATCACCGGGGAGCTGTTTTTT. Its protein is CASSLTGGITGELFF.

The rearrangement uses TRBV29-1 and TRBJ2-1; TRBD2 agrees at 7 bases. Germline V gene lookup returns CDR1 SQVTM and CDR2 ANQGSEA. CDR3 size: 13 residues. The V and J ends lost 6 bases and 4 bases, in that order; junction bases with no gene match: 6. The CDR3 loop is CSVRLAAYNEQFF. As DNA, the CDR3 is TGCAGCGTGCGACTAGCCGCTTACAATGAGCAGTTCTTC.

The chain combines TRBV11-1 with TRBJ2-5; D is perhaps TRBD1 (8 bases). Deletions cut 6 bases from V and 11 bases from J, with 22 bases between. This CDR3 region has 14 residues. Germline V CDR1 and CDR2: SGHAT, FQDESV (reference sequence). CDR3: CASRKLQGAGEQYF. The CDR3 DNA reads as TGTGCCAGCAGAAAGCTCCAGGGGGCGGGGGAGCAGTACTTC.

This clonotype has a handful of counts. This chain's CDR3 is CASSLQGGASGANVLTF. In DNA, the CDR3 is TGTGCCAGCAGTCTCCAGGGGGGGGCCTCTGGGGCCAACGTCCTGACTTTC. This sequence joins TRBV6-1 and TRBJ2-6; D could derive from TRBD1 or TRBD2 (7 bases each). Germline CDR1 is MNHNS and CDR2 is SASEGT. The CDR3 loop spans 17 amino acids. V was trimmed by 5 bases and J by 0 bases, leaving 14 bases between them.

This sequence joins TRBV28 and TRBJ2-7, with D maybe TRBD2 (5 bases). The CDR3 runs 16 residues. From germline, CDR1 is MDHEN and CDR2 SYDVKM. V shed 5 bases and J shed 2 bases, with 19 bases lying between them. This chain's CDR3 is CASSHRGLRKTYEQYF. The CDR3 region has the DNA TGTGCCAGCAGTCACCGAGGACTCAGGAAGACCTACGAGCAGTACTTC.

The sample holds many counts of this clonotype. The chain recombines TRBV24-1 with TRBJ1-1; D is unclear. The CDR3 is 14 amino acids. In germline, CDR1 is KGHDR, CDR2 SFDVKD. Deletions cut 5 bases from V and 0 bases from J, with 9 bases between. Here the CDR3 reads CATSATGLNTEAFF. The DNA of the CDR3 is TGTGCCACCAGTGCAACCGGACTGAACACTGAAGCTTTCTTT.

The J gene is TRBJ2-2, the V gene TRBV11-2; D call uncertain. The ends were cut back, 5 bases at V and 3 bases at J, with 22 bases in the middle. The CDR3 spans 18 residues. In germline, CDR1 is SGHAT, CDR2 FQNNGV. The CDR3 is CASSPSLPSPRDTGELFF. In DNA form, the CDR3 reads TGTGCCAGCAGCCCCTCTTTGCCCTCTCCCCGGGACACCGGGGAGCTGTTTTTT.

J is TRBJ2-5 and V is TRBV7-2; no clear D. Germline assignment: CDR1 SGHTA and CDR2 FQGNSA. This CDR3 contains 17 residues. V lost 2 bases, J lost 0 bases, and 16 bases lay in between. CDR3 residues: CASSLRPLGMYQETQYF. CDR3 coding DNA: TGTGCCAGCAGCTTACGTCCGCTGGGGATGTACCAAGAGACCCAGTACTTC.

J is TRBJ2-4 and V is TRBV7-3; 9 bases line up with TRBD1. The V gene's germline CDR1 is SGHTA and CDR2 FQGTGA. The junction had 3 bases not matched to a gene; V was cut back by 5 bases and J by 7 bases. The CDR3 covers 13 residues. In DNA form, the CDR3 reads TGTGCCAGCAGCCCCGGGACAGGGAACATTCAGTACTTC. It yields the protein CASSPGTGNIQYF.

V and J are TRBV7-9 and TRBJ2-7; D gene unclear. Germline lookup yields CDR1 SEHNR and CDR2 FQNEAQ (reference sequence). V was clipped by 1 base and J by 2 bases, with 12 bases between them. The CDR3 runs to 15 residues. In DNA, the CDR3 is TGTGCCAGCAGCTTAGACGACCGACGGACCTACGAGCAGTACTTC. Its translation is CASSLDDRRTYEQYF.